This TCR beta chain originates from a study of cytomegalovirus exposure and HLA in healthy donors. Turning to the study itself: Researchers found that under 90% of 350 to 500 genotyped donors fell within the Caucasian-associated ancestry cluster. General study points: CMV antigen specificity of a few CMV-associated chains was confirmed in vitro.

Regarding donors, all were healthy bone marrow donors. On this clone itself: The antigen remains unidentified.

Researchers ran the PCR with 60 Vbeta and 13 Jbeta primers. The protocol was immunoSEQ multiplex PCR, while the TCRdb copy is restricted to in-frame clones and leaves out a portion. The sample includes 150,000 to 200,000 clones, over 80% of them seen just once. V lost 6 bases to trimming and J lost 4 bases, with 17 bases between them. CDR3 size: 15 residues. CDR1 is SNHLY, CDR2 FYNNEI, per germline. The chain links TRBV2 to TRBJ2-3; D is possibly TRBD2 (6 bases). This receptor was taken from a middle-aged man in good health and CMV-seronegative. Input material: PBMCs. The CDR3 bases are TGTGCCAGCAGGGCGACCGGACTACCACCAGATACGCAGTATTTT. Protein product: CASRATGLPPDTQYF.